This T cell receptor beta chain came from a study of shared clonotypes between healthy human individuals. This clone has a single count. Its matching antigen is unknown. Germline CDR1 and CDR2: LGHNA and YNFKEQ. V lost 1 base to trimming and J lost 2 bases, with 9 bases between them. The CDR3 loop spans 14 amino acids. Study-wide results and limits: At large depth, rarefaction still showed sorted-subset sequencing to be incomplete. In four donors, around 5% of naive CD4 clonotypes appeared in common. Genetic and exposure-history diversity was limited by the small donor number.

Clones were sequenced by immunoSEQ multiplex PCR, and TCRdb holds only the in-frame ones, with some missing. This table has millions of clones, 93% appearing once. The chain uses TRBV4-2 and TRBJ2-7; D unclear. The sequencing sample was made of naive CD4+ T cells from PBMCs. Documented subset: CD45RA+ positively selected. The TCR originated in a man aged 18 to 29 in good health. Some clones in this sample may be carry-over from other donors' samples. Here the CDR3 DNA reads TGTGCCAGCAGCCAAGTGGGATTCGCCTACGAGCAGTACTTC. It codes for CASSQVGFAYEQYF.